The T cell receptor beta chain under discussion was sequenced for a study of siplizumab effects on memory and regulatory T cells. Per germline, CDR1 MNHNS and CDR2 SASEGT. The V end lost 1 base, the J end lost 2 bases, and 1 base lay between the germline ends. The CDR3 covers 12 residues. In the case of this clone: The antigen remains unidentified.

Data came from immunoSEQ multiplex PCR; TCRdb stores just in-frame clones and leaves some out. The sample records around 77,000 clones, less than 95% being singletons. Study-level points and caveats: The naive T cell population seemed more diverse than memory cells and seemed a major contributor to the alloresponse.

The rearrangement uses TRBV6-1 and TRBJ2-3; D call uncertain. The origin of this receptor is a human donor in good health. Sequences were obtained from CD8+ T cells sorted from blood. The CDR3 DNA reads as TGTGCCAGCAGTGAAGTCACAGATACGCAGTATTTT. Translation: CASSEVTDTQYF.